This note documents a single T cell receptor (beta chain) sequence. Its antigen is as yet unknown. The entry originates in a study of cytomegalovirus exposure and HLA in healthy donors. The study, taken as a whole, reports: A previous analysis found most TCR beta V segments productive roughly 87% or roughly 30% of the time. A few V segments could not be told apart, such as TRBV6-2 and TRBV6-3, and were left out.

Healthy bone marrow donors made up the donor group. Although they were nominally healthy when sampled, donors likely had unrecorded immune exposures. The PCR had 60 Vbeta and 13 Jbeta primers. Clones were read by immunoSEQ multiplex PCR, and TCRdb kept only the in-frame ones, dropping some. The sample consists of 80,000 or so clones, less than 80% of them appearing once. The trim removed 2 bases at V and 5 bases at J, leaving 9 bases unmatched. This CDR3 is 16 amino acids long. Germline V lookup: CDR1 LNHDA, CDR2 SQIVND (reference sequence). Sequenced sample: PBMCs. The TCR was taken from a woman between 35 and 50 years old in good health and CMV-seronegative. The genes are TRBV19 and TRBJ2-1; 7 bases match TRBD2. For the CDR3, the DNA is TGTGCCAGTAGTATAAACTCGGCTAGCGGCAACAATGAGCAGTTCTTC. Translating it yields CASSINSASGNNEQFF.